Listed below are T cell receptor beta chains from one sample, sequenced in a study of cytotoxic CD8 clonotypes in ibrutinib-treated CLL. The method was immunoSEQ multiplex PCR; TCRdb's version includes in-frame clones alone and lacks a portion of them. In the table there are approximately 190,000 clones, about four fifths of which are singletons. This sample comprised PBMCs, obtained after 12 months of ibrutinib treatment. These receptors all come from a human donor with chronic lymphocytic leukemia. CDR3s include the opening cysteine and the closing phenylalanine or tryptophan. Fields, in order: J gene, V gene, CDR3 protein.

j_gene: TRBJ1-5; v_gene: TRBV7-2; CDR3aa: CASSLAPGNSNQPQHF
j_gene: TRBJ1-3; v_gene: TRBV12-5; CDR3aa: CASGLGGSNTIYF
j_gene: TRBJ2-3; v_gene: TRBV9; CDR3aa: CASSVGLDGGALGTDTQYF
j_gene: TRBJ2-3; v_gene: TRBV19; CDR3aa: CASSSGGGPGGTQYF
j_gene: TRBJ1-4; v_gene: TRBV5-1; CDR3aa: CASSFGTSGELFF
j_gene: TRBJ2-5; v_gene: TRBV14; CDR3aa: CASSHGTEYQETQYF
j_gene: TRBJ1-2; v_gene: TRBV28; CDR3aa: CASSEAGTGGNYGYTF
j_gene: TRBJ2-1; v_gene: TRBV28; CDR3aa: CASSLHQALGGEEFF
j_gene: TRBJ2-3; v_gene: TRBV30; CDR3aa: CAWSAGTDTQYF
j_gene: TRBJ1-2; v_gene: TRBV6-5; CDR3aa: CASSYSRMGGAYGYTF
j_gene: TRBJ1-4; v_gene: TRBV27; CDR3aa: CATKLMGGDEKLFF
j_gene: TRBJ2-3; v_gene: TRBV9; CDR3aa: CASSVDYGISTDTQYF
j_gene: TRBJ2-1; v_gene: TRBV7-8; CDR3aa: CASSGDIYNEQFF
j_gene: TRBJ2-5; v_gene: TRBV19; CDR3aa: CASSMFQAGTQYF
j_gene: TRBJ1-1; v_gene: TRBV4-2; CDR3aa: CASSQVATGGYNTEAFF
j_gene: TRBJ1-5; v_gene: TRBV7-8; CDR3aa: CASSLGLGGGNQPQHF
j_gene: TRBJ2-1; v_gene: TRBV28; CDR3aa: CASSFLPSWDEQFF
j_gene: TRBJ2-2; v_gene: TRBV4-1; CDR3aa: CASRRWGLSLGLAGDTGELFF
j_gene: TRBJ1-4; v_gene: TRBV4-2; CDR3aa: CASSPPGGSREKLFF
j_gene: TRBJ1-2; v_gene: TRBV5-8; CDR3aa: CASSLELGFYGYTF
j_gene: TRBJ2-3; v_gene: TRBV6-5; CDR3aa: CASSYLTSTDTQYF
j_gene: TRBJ2-2; v_gene: TRBV7-6; CDR3aa: CASSPPIGGQGGELFF
j_gene: TRBJ2-1; v_gene: TRBV7-2; CDR3aa: CASSLRGPYNEQFF
j_gene: TRBJ1-1; v_gene: TRBV11-2; CDR3aa: CASSPGQGGMGYTEAFF
j_gene: TRBJ1-6; v_gene: TRBV5-4; CDR3aa: CASSLESSYNSPLHF
j_gene: TRBJ1-2; v_gene: TRBV5-6; CDR3aa: CASSFGQGGKDGYTF
j_gene: TRBJ2-1; v_gene: TRBV10-1; CDR3aa: CASSEVLAGVGEQFF